This is a list of T cell receptor beta chains from one sample in a study of T cells after yellow fever vaccination. Using its own MiXCR run on the 5' RACE reads, TCRdb lists one record per CDR3 protein. The profile shows 200,000 to 300,000 distinct CDR3 sequences, 13% of them singletons. Sequencing was performed on CD4+ T cells sorted from PBMCs, taken 45 days after the yellow fever booster vaccination. Every receptor here comes from a man under 40 who received the YFV17D yellow fever vaccine. Both conserved end residues are part of each CDR3. A D gene is named only where the DNA matches it firmly. Size is stated for part of the rows, as once, few or many counts, or as a class when the clone is expanded.

CDR3: CASSQDKGNEKLFF; DNA: TGCGCCAGCAGCCAAGATAAAGGAAATGAAAAACTGTTTTTT; size: .; J: TRBJ1-4; D: .; V: TRBV4-3
CDR3: CASSQWKEQFF; DNA: TGTGCCAGCAGCCAATGGAAAGAGCAGTTCTTC; size: .; J: TRBJ2-1; D: .; V: TRBV14
CDR3: CASSLAQGSEAFF; DNA: TGTGCCAGCAGCTTAGCACAGGGTTCTGAAGCTTTCTTT; size: few; J: TRBJ1-1; D: .; V: TRBV7-9
CDR3: CAINPYSTRSEYEQYF; DNA: TGTGCCATCAACCCCTACAGCACAAGGTCCGAATACGAGCAGTACTTC; size: few; J: TRBJ2-7; D: .; V: TRBV21-1
CDR3: CASSLGGTGSRTDTQYF; DNA: TGTGCCAGCAGCTTAGGAGGGACAGGGAGTAGGACAGATACGCAGTATTTT; size: .; J: TRBJ2-3; D: TRBD1; V: TRBV7-9
CDR3: CASSLQGVGGYTF; DNA: TGTGCCAGCAGCTTACAGGGGGTTGGTGGCTACACCTTC; size: .; J: TRBJ1-2; D: TRBD1; V: TRBV11-2
CDR3: CASTPFGNTEAFF; DNA: TGTGCCAGCACCCCATTCGGGAACACTGAAGCTTTCTTT; size: .; J: TRBJ1-1; D: .; V: TRBV12-3/TRBV12-4
CDR3: CSASDRGGDQAFF; DNA: TGCAGTGCTAGTGATCGAGGCGGGGATCAAGCTTTCTTT; size: .; J: TRBJ1-1; D: .; V: TRBV20-1
CDR3: CASSPLADTQYF; DNA: TGTGCCAGCAGTCCTTTGGCAGATACGCAGTATTTT; size: many; J: TRBJ2-3; D: .; V: TRBV7-2
CDR3: CASSQDLGTDTQYF; DNA: TGCGCCAGCAGCCAAGATTTGGGCACAGATACGCAGTATTTT; size: .; J: TRBJ2-3; D: .; V: TRBV4-3
CDR3: CASRHGTEQFF; DNA: TGTGCCAGCAGACACGGTACCGAGCAGTTCTTC; size: .; J: TRBJ2-1; D: .; V: TRBV3-1
CDR3: CASSLLVEQFF; DNA: TGTGCCAGCAGTTTATTAGTGGAGCAGTTCTTC; size: few; J: TRBJ2-1; D: .; V: TRBV28
CDR3: CASSLGGQGSIGELFF; DNA: TGTGCCAGCAGCTTAGGGGGACAGGGTAGTATCGGGGAGCTGTTTTTT; size: .; J: TRBJ2-2; D: TRBD1; V: TRBV7-2
CDR3: CASSPGNLAGVETQYF; DNA: TGTGCCAGCAGCCCGGGGAATCTAGCGGGAGTGGAGACCCAGTACTTC; size: .; J: TRBJ2-5; D: TRBD2; V: TRBV6-1
CDR3: CASSYGRSKNIQYF; DNA: TGTGCCAGCAGTTACGGGAGATCTAAAAACATTCAGTACTTC; size: .; J: TRBJ2-4; D: .; V: TRBV6-2/TRBV6-3
CDR3: CASSHPQGPYEQYF; DNA: TGTGCCAGCAGCCATCCACAGGGTCCCTACGAGCAGTACTTC; size: .; J: TRBJ2-7; D: .; V: TRBV4-2
CDR3: CASNILPGTNEKLFF; DNA: TGTGCCAGTAATATCCTCCCTGGAACTAATGAAAAACTGTTTTTT; size: .; J: TRBJ1-4; D: .; V: TRBV19
CDR3: CASSGREAANEQFF; DNA: TGCGCCAGCAGCGGACGGGAGGCTGCCAATGAGCAGTTCTTC; size: .; J: TRBJ2-1; D: TRBD2; V: TRBV5-1
CDR3: CSASDGGTYNEQFF; DNA: TGCAGTGCCTCTGACGGGGGGACTTACAATGAGCAGTTCTTC; size: .; J: TRBJ2-1; D: TRBD2; V: TRBV20-1
CDR3: CASRTRDGYEQYF; DNA: TGTGCCAGCAGAACCCGGGACGGCTACGAGCAGTACTTC; size: few; J: TRBJ2-7; D: .; V: TRBV12-3/TRBV12-4
CDR3: CASSLETGTGGGQYF; DNA: TGTGCCAGCAGCTTAGAGACCGGGACAGGGGGGGGACAGTACTTC; size: .; J: TRBJ2-5; D: TRBD1; V: TRBV7-2
CDR3: CASSLGTSGIKEQFF; DNA: TGCGCCAGCAGCTTGGGGACTAGCGGCATAAAAGAGCAGTTCTTC; size: .; J: TRBJ2-1; D: TRBD2; V: TRBV5-1
CDR3: CASLIGGGDSYNEQFF; DNA: TGTGCCAGCCTCATAGGCGGAGGGGACTCCTACAATGAGCAGTTCTTC; size: few; J: TRBJ2-1; D: .; V: TRBV7-9
CDR3: CASSLGLAGVRGGSYNEQFF; DNA: TGTGCCAGCAGCTTAGGACTAGCGGGAGTCCGCGGAGGATCCTACAATGAGCAGTTCTTC; size: .; J: TRBJ2-1; D: TRBD2; V: TRBV11-2
CDR3: CASTGASYEQYF; DNA: TGTGCCAGCACCGGGGCGTCCTACGAGCAGTACTTC; size: .; J: TRBJ2-7; D: .; V: TRBV25-1
CDR3: CASSLDPSGRPGYEQYF; DNA: TGTGCCAGCAGCTTAGATCCTAGCGGGAGGCCGGGTTACGAGCAGTACTTC; size: .; J: TRBJ2-7; D: TRBD2; V: TRBV11-2
CDR3: CASSAGTENQPQHF; DNA: TGCGCCAGCAGCGCCGGGACGGAAAATCAGCCCCAGCATTTT; size: few; J: TRBJ1-5; D: .; V: TRBV5-1